The 8 T cell receptor beta chains below come from one sample, sequenced in a study of response to subunit inactivated influenza vaccine. TCRdb recomputed calls from the RT-PCR reads with MiXCR, one row per CDR3 protein. The sample consists of some 520,000 distinct CDR3 sequences, 16% of them appearing once. Sequencing was performed on CD4+ T cells sorted from PBMCs, taken less than 30 months after vaccination. These TCRs come from a man aged 50 to 75 who received an inactivated influenza vaccine.

The chain uses TRBV20-1 and TRBJ2-7; weak D call: TRBD1 (6 bases). Trimming removed 3 bases from V and 1 base from J, with 13 bases in between. The CDR3 consists of 14 residues. In germline, CDR1 is DFQATT, CDR2 SNEGSKA (reference sequence). CDR3: CSASPPGDSYEQYF. CDR3 DNA: TGCAGTGCTAGCCCCCCAGGGGATTCCTACGAGCAGTACTTC.

This clonotype was seen a few times. The chain has TRBV6-5 and TRBJ2-7; D possibly matches TRBD1 or TRBD2 (5 bases each). Per germline, CDR1 MNHEY and CDR2 SVGAGI. The V end was cut by 0 bases, the J end by 6 bases, with 9 bases between. CDR3 length equals 13 residues. The CDR3: CASSYSGVREQYF. In nucleotides, the CDR3 is TGTGCCAGCAGTTACTCGGGGGTCCGCGAGCAGTACTTC.

This clonotype showed up just a few times. The chain couples TRBV20-1 to TRBJ2-3; D not resolved. Trimming pared 1 base from V and 0 bases from J, leaving 11 bases between. The CDR3 runs 15 residues. Germline assignment: CDR1 DFQATT and CDR2 SNEGSKA (reference sequence). The CDR3 DNA reads TGCAGTGCTAGAGTTCCGGGTCGGAGCACAGATACGCAGTATTTT. Residues: CSARVPGRSTDTQYF.

The chain has TRBV10-3 and TRBJ2-3; 14 nucleotides line up with TRBD2. The CDR3 extends over 18 amino acids. V gave up 4 bases and J gave up 3 bases; unmatched junction bases: 9. Germline V CDR1 and CDR2: ENHRY, SYGVKD. The CDR3 coding sequence is TGTGCCATCAGTGTTAGACTAGCGGGAGGGCCGGGTACAGATACGCAGTATTTT. Translated, it gives CAISVRLAGGPGTDTQYF.

This clonotype has at least ten counts. The rearrangement links TRBV2 to TRBJ2-4; the D call may be TRBD1 or TRBD2 (5 bases each). CDR3 length: 13 residues. Deletions cut 3 bases from V and 6 bases from J, with 9 bases between. Germline-derived CDR1 and CDR2 are SNHLY and FYNNEI. The CDR3 is CASSDGAGNIQYF. DNA for the CDR3: TGTGCCAGCAGTGACGGGGCGGGAAACATTCAGTACTTC.

The chain uses TRBV5-1 and TRBJ1-1; unclear D gene. CDR3 size: 15 residues. Per germline, CDR1 SGHRS and CDR2 YFSETQ. V lost 7 bases, J lost 1 base, and 17 bases lay in between. CDR3 coding DNA: TGCGCCAGCCCCGTTTCATTGGTCGCGAACACTGAAGCTTTCTTT. This gives the protein CASPVSLVANTEAFF.

This clonotype appeared a few times. The CDR3 region is CASSPKSYEQYF. In nucleotides, the CDR3 is TGTGCCAGCTCACCAAAGAGCTACGAGCAGTACTTC. The gene calls are TRBV18 and TRBJ2-7; no definite D call. Germline V gives CDR1 KGHSH, CDR2 LQKENI. This CDR3 contains 12 residues. V was clipped by 2 bases and J by 3 bases, with 5 bases between them.

This clonotype has just a few counts. The gene calls are TRBV20-1 and TRBJ2-7, with D tentatively TRBD2 (5 bases). Trimming removed 0 bases from V and 1 base from J, with 7 bases in between. The CDR3 has 13 residues. Germline CDR1 reads DFQATT; CDR2 reads SNEGSKA (reference sequence). The CDR3 nucleotides read TGCAGTGCTAGAGATCTAGCATCCTACGAGCAGTACTTC. It yields the protein CSARDLASYEQYF.